The rows below give T cell receptor beta chains drawn from one sample of a study of T cells in Graves' hyperthyroidism and ophthalmopathy. TCRdb fed the multiplex PCR reads into MiXCR, producing one record per CDR3 protein. The table shows 550,000 to 600,000 distinct CDR3 sequences, with approximately 15% occurring only once. Sequenced: blood. The source is a woman aged 18-29 years with Graves' ophthalmopathy. CDR3s include the opening cysteine and the closing phenylalanine or tryptophan. The D gene is left open where the match is weak. Clone size is given for some rows only: seen once, a few or many times, or a class if the clone is expanded.

TRBV7-7	-	TRBD1	TRBJ2-7	TGTGCTAGCAGCTCGCCTTATTGGACGCCGGGACAGGGCGACTACGAGCAGTACTTC	CASSSPYWTPGQGDYEQYF
TRBV13	few	-	TRBJ2-1	TGTGCCAGCAGCCTCCGACAGACCTCCTACAATGAGCAGTTCTTC	CASSLRQTSYNEQFF
TRBV11-3	-	TRBD2	TRBJ2-3	TGTGCCAGCAGCTTAGATCCTGCGGGAGGGACCCGCACAGATACGCAGTATTTT	CASSLDPAGGTRTDTQYF
TRBV20-1	many	-	TRBJ2-7	TGCGGGTCGAGCCGTCGGCCCTACGAGCAGTACTTC	CGSSRRPYEQYF
TRBV6-2/TRBV6-3	many	-	TRBJ1-2	TGTGCCAGCAGTTACTCGAGAGGGGCCAACTATGGCTACACCTTC	CASSYSRGANYGYTF
TRBV3-1	many	TRBD2	TRBJ2-1	TGTGCCAGCAGCTTTGGACTAGCGGGGGAGAGCTCCTACAATGAGCAGTTCTTC	CASSFGLAGESSYNEQFF
TRBV28	many	-	TRBJ2-7	TGTGCCAGCAAAAACAGAACCTACGAGCAGTACTTC	CASKNRTYEQYF
TRBV5-5	many	TRBD1	TRBJ2-7	TGTGCCAGCAGCAGGACAGGGGGCAGCGAGCAGTACTTC	CASSRTGGSEQYF
TRBV28	many	-	TRBJ2-7	TGTGCCAGCAGGCCGGGTTCCCACTACGAGCAGTACTTC	CASRPGSHYEQYF
TRBV25-1	-	TRBD1	TRBJ2-2	TGTGCCAGCAGTGAGGCAGGGGGTTCCACCGGGGAGCTGTTTTTT	CASSEAGGSTGELFF
TRBV28	many	-	TRBJ2-1	TGTGCCAGCAGTTTGACAATAGGAGGGAATGAGCAGTTCTTC	CASSLTIGGNEQFF
TRBV20-1	many	-	TRBJ1-1	TGCAGTGCTCCCACCGGGGGCACCGGGGAGACTGAAGCTTTCTTT	CSAPTGGTGETEAFF
TRBV11-3	many	TRBD1	TRBJ2-3	TGTGCCAGCAGCTTACGGACAGGATCCACAGATACGCAGTATTTT	CASSLRTGSTDTQYF
TRBV7-2	many	TRBD1	TRBJ2-7	TGTGCCAGCAGCCAGTGGGACAGGGAAGGCGAGCAGTACTTC	CASSQWDREGEQYF
TRBV11-2	many	TRBD2	TRBJ2-7	TGTGCCAGCAGCTTACAAGGGACTAGCGACTACGAGCAGTACTTC	CASSLQGTSDYEQYF
TRBV28	many	-	TRBJ2-3	TGTGCCACCAATGCCAGGAAGATTTGGAGGGACCATCTCTCTAGCACAGATACGCAGTATTTT	CATNARKIWRDHLSSTDTQYF
TRBV20-1	-	-	TRBJ1-1	TGCAGTGCAAGGACAGATCGCACTGAAGCTTTCTTT	CSARTDRTEAFF
TRBV7-6	many	TRBD1	TRBJ2-1	TGTGCCAGCAGCTTAGCGCTGGGACAGGGTGGGAATGAGCAGTTCTTC	CASSLALGQGGNEQFF
TRBV10-3	many	-	TRBJ2-7	TGTGCCATCAGTGGGGGGCAGGGCCGCTCCTACGAGCAGTACTTC	CAISGGQGRSYEQYF
TRBV7-3	many	TRBD2	TRBJ2-1	TGTGCCAGCAGCTTAAGCGGGGGAATCAATGAGCAGTTCTTC	CASSLSGGINEQFF
TRBV5-1	many	-	TRBJ1-1	TGCGCCAGCAGCCCCTGGGGCCCGATGAACACTGAAGCTTTCTTT	CASSPWGPMNTEAFF
TRBV11-3	many	-	TRBJ1-2	TGTGCCAGCAGCTCCGATACGAACTATGGCTACACCTTC	CASSSDTNYGYTF
TRBV5-1	many	-	TRBJ1-3	TGCGCCAGCAGCCCGGACGAGGGGACAGGAAACACCATATATTTT	CASSPDEGTGNTIYF
TRBV30	many	-	TRBJ2-5	TGTGCCTGGAACAGGGAAGAGACCCAGTACTTC	CAWNREETQYF
TRBV28	many	-	TRBJ2-1	TGTGCCAGCAGCCTACCACAGGATGGATACAATGAGCAGTTCTTC	CASSLPQDGYNEQFF
TRBV29-1	many	-	TRBJ1-1	TGCAGCGTTCGTGGGGGTGGGGGGGACACTGAAGCTTTCTTT	CSVRGGGGDTEAFF
TRBV6-1	many	TRBD1	TRBJ1-5	TGTGCCAGCAGTCCTCAACAGGGGCGGGACCAGCCCCAGCATTTT	CASSPQQGRDQPQHF
TRBV7-2	many	TRBD2	TRBJ2-3	TGTGCCAGCAGACCCCGACTAGCCGGCACAGATACGCAGTATTTT	CASRPRLAGTDTQYF
TRBV5-1	few	TRBD1	TRBJ1-4	TGCGCCAGCAGCTTGGGACAGGGGACAACTAATGAAAAACTGTTTTTT	CASSLGQGTTNEKLFF
TRBV5-8	-	TRBD1	TRBJ2-3	TGTGCCAGCAGCATTAGACAGGGGGATACGCAGTATTTT	CASSIRQGDTQYF
TRBV5-8	many	TRBD2	TRBJ2-3	TGTGCCAGCAGCTCTCAAAGCGGGATCCGCACAGATACGCAGTATTTT	CASSSQSGIRTDTQYF
TRBV20-1	many	-	TRBJ2-7	TGCAGTGCCGACGACAGAGGCGGCGAGCAGTACTTC	CSADDRGGEQYF
TRBV9	-	-	TRBJ1-2	TGTGCCAGCAGCGCGCCCGGACTCTATGGCTACACCTTC	CASSAPGLYGYTF
TRBV24-1	few	-	TRBJ2-2	TGTGCCACCAGTGATTGGGGACTCAACACCGGGGAGCTGTTTTTT	CATSDWGLNTGELFF
TRBV28	many	TRBD1	TRBJ1-2	TGTGCCAGCAGTTCCATCACAGGGGTTTACTATGGCTACACCTTC	CASSSITGVYYGYTF
TRBV5-5	many	-	TRBJ2-5	TGTGCCAGCAGCGCGCCAGGAGGTGATAACCAAGAGACCCAGTACTTC	CASSAPGGDNQETQYF
TRBV2	-	TRBD2	TRBJ2-1	TGTGCCAGCAAGACCGGGACTAGCGGGAGGGCCCGGGAGCAGTTCTTC	CASKTGTSGRAREQFF
TRBV6-6	many	-	TRBJ2-2	TGTGCCAGCAGTTACACCAGCCCGAACACCGGGGAGCTGTTTTTT	CASSYTSPNTGELFF
TRBV29-1	-	-	TRBJ2-1	TGCAGCGTACGGGCAGCCTACAATGAGCAGTTCTTC	CSVRAAYNEQFF
TRBV6-1	few	TRBD1	TRBJ2-1	TGTGCCAGCAGGAAACAGGGGGCCCACTACAATGAGCAGTTCTTC	CASRKQGAHYNEQFF
TRBV25-1	-	-	TRBJ2-7	TGTGCCAGCAGTGAATTGGGCAGGGAACCCTACGAGCAGTACTTC	CASSELGREPYEQYF
TRBV7-3	few	-	TRBJ2-1	TGTGCCAGTAGTATCCTCGGTAGATCGCGTGGGAATGAGCAGTTCTTC	CASSILGRSRGNEQFF
TRBV20-1	-	TRBD1	TRBJ2-7	TGCAGTGCTAGAGTGACAGGGTTGGGGTACGAGCAGTACTTC	CSARVTGLGYEQYF
TRBV19	-	-	TRBJ2-2	TGTGCCAGTCGTGCAGGGGCCCCTCTCAACACCGGGGAGCTGTTTTTT	CASRAGAPLNTGELFF
TRBV24-1	many	TRBD2	TRBJ2-1	TGTGCCACCAGTGATTTGCATGCGGGAGGGCCCTACAATGAGCAGTTCTTC	CATSDLHAGGPYNEQFF
TRBV19	-	-	TRBJ1-1	TGTGCCAGTAGTCCCAACAACCTGAACACTGAAGCTTTCTTT	CASSPNNLNTEAFF
TRBV19	-	TRBD1	TRBJ2-7	TGTGCCAGTAGTATTAGGGACAGGGGGCCCTACGAGCAGTACTTC	CASSIRDRGPYEQYF
TRBV12-3/TRBV12-4	many	TRBD1	TRBJ1-5	TGTGCCAGCCGGGAGGGGGCCTTACAGCCCCAGCATTTT	CASREGALQPQHF
TRBV29-1	-	-	TRBJ2-7	TGCAGCGTCGGGGTCAGCTACGAGCAGTACTTC	CSVGVSYEQYF
TRBV12-3/TRBV12-4	many	-	TRBJ1-4	TGTGCCAGCAGTTCGCCGGACTCATCCAATGAAAAACTGTTTTTT	CASSSPDSSNEKLFF
TRBV12-3/TRBV12-4	many	TRBD1	TRBJ1-3	TGTGCCAGCACCTGGGGACAGGGTGGAAACACCATATATTTT	CASTWGQGGNTIYF
TRBV27	many	-	TRBJ2-1	TGTGCCAGCAGTTTATCGATAGGTTTCACAGGGGCAGGGAAGCGGGAGTGGAACTACAATGAGCAGTTCTTC	CASSLSIGFTGAGKREWNYNEQFF
TRBV7-9	many	-	TRBJ1-1	TGTGCCAGCAGCTTAGACCACAGCGCTACTGGATTTGAAGCTTTCTTT	CASSLDHSATGFEAFF
TRBV6-1	many	-	TRBJ2-7	TGTGCCAGCAGTGAAAGTTTTTCGGGTTATGGCTACGAGCAGTACTTC	CASSESFSGYGYEQYF
TRBV9	-	-	TRBJ2-1	TGTGCCAGCAGCGTAGTCGACAACTACAATGAGCAGTTCTTC	CASSVVDNYNEQFF
TRBV7-9	many	TRBD1	TRBJ2-1	TGTGCCAGCAGCTCCACCGGGACAGGGAGGTACAATGAGCAGTTCTTC	CASSSTGTGRYNEQFF
TRBV5-5	few	-	TRBJ1-6	TGTGCCAGCAGCTCAAATCAGGGTTACTCACCCCTCCACTTT	CASSSNQGYSPLHF
TRBV29-1	many	-	TRBJ1-1	TGCAGCGTCGGACAAGTCCCAAACGCTGAAGCTTTCTTT	CSVGQVPNAEAFF
TRBV11-3	-	-	TRBJ2-7	TGTGCCAGCAGCCACGCAGGAACGACCTCCTACGAGCAGTACTTC	CASSHAGTTSYEQYF